Listed below are T cell receptor beta chains from one sample, sequenced in a study of Ad26.COV2.S vaccination and SARS-CoV-2 variants. Some clones are missing from TCRdb's copy, which holds only in-frame ones; the method was immunoSEQ multiplex PCR. The sample has 510,000 or so clones; 70% to 90% are singletons. The input for sequencing was peripheral blood, taken in a trial of Ad26.COV2.S vaccine versus placebo. The receptors originated from a person aged 18-60 years who received the Ad26.COV2.S COVID-19 vaccine or a placebo. CDR3s include the opening cysteine and the closing phenylalanine or tryptophan. D genes are given only for firm matches. A row's size may be missing; if present it is once, few, many or a size class.

cdr3_aa	cdr3_nt	d_call	clone_size	v_call	cdr3_length	j_call
CASRRGTDTQYF	TGTGCCAGCAGGAGGGGCACAGATACGCAGTATTTT	-	-	TRBV6-5	12	TRBJ2-3
CASSAGTSGSWDEQFF	TGTGCCAGCAGCGCAGGGACTAGCGGGAGCTGGGATGAGCAGTTCTTC	TRBD2	-	TRBV11-3	16	TRBJ2-1
CASSVSGQNYEQYF	TGTGCCAGCAGTGTATCGGGACAGAACTACGAGCAGTACTTC	TRBD1	-	TRBV2	14	TRBJ2-7
CASSPTTGTASSTEAFF	TGTGCCAGCAGCCCCACAACAGGGACCGCTTCGAGCACTGAAGCTTTCTTT	-	once	TRBV27	17	TRBJ1-1
CASTAGRGTTEAFF	TGTGCCAGCACCGCGGGACGCGGCACGACTGAAGCTTTCTTT	-	-	TRBV6-5	14	TRBJ1-1
CASSFRDREGHGYTF	TGCGCCAGCAGCTTCCGGGACAGGGAGGGACATGGCTACACCTTC	TRBD1	-	TRBV5-1	15	TRBJ1-2
CASSLRQGMGNTQYF	TGTGCCAGCAGCTTACGACAGGGGATGGGGAATACGCAGTATTTT	TRBD1	-	TRBV7-7	15	TRBJ2-3
CASSSGGPNYEQYF	TGTGCCAGCAGCTCAGGGGGACCCAATTACGAGCAGTACTTC	TRBD1	-	TRBV28	14	TRBJ2-7
CASSPSGTRMNEQFF	TGTGCCAGCAGTCCCAGCGGGACTAGGATGAATGAGCAGTTCTTC	TRBD2	-	TRBV7-2	15	TRBJ2-1
CASSLWGFVGPGNTIYF	TGCGCCAGCAGCTTGTGGGGTTTTGTTGGCCCTGGAAACACCATATATTTT	-	-	TRBV5-1	17	TRBJ1-3
CAWGGTATANEKLFF	TGTGCCTGGGGGGGGACAGCCACTGCTAATGAAAAACTGTTTTTT	TRBD1	-	TRBV30	15	TRBJ1-4
CASSYRGDTQYF	TGTGCCAGCAGCTACCGGGGGGATACGCAGTATTTT	-	few	TRBV3-1/TRBV3-2	12	TRBJ2-3
CASSQPGQGFRYGYTF	TGTGCCAGCAGCCAGCCTGGACAGGGATTTAGATATGGCTACACCTTC	TRBD1	-	TRBV4-2	16	TRBJ1-2
CASSHPNEKLFF	TGTGCCAGCAGCCACCCCAATGAAAAACTGTTTTTT	-	-	TRBV3-1/TRBV3-2	12	TRBJ1-4
CAIGAGKNTGELFF	TGTGCCATCGGCGCGGGAAAGAACACCGGGGAGCTGTTTTTT	-	-	TRBV10-3	14	TRBJ2-2
CASSLSVGGTQYF	TGTGCCAGCAGTTTATCGGTGGGAGGGACCCAGTACTTC	-	-	TRBV27	13	TRBJ2-5
CASSLWDRVDEQFF	TGTGCCAGCAGTTTATGGGACAGGGTAGATGAGCAGTTCTTC	TRBD1	-	TRBV28	14	TRBJ2-1
CASSFPGETQYF	TGTGCCAGCAGCTTCCCGGGAGAGACCCAGTACTTC	-	-	TRBV5-4	12	TRBJ2-5
CASSQVSGDQPQHF	TGTGCCAGCAGCCAAGTGTCTGGGGATCAGCCCCAGCATTTT	-	-	TRBV4-2	14	TRBJ1-5
CASSVGTQNLRGYTF	TGTGCCAGCAGCGTCGGGACACAAAACCTGAGGGGCTACACCTTC	-	-	TRBV7-9	15	TRBJ1-2
CASSLLRSGWTGEQFF	TGTGCCAGCAGCTTATTAAGGTCAGGGTGGACAGGTGAGCAGTTCTTC	TRBD1	-	TRBV7-2	16	TRBJ2-1
CASSQASGLATYEQYF	TGTGCCAGCAGCCAAGCCTCGGGACTAGCGACCTACGAGCAGTACTTC	TRBD2	-	TRBV4-2	16	TRBJ2-7
CASTTGLGTEAFF	TGTGCCAGCACAACAGGTCTAGGCACTGAAGCTTTCTTT	-	-	TRBV27	13	TRBJ1-1
CASSLDLGGFQETQYF	TGTGCCAGCAGCTTAGATTTGGGCGGGTTTCAAGAGACCCAGTACTTC	-	-	TRBV7-9	16	TRBJ2-5
CASGARQRARTDTQYF	TGTGCCAGCGGGGCCCGACAGCGGGCACGCACAGATACGCAGTATTTT	-	once	TRBV7-2	16	TRBJ2-3
CASSLLGGGTEAFF	TGCGCCAGCAGCCTCCTTGGGGGGGGCACTGAAGCTTTCTTT	-	-	TRBV5-1	14	TRBJ1-1
CAWSDPSSGANVLTF	TGTGCCTGGAGTGACCCCTCTTCTGGGGCCAACGTCCTGACTTTC	-	-	TRBV30	15	TRBJ2-6
CASSQVGEQFF	TGCGCCAGCAGCCAAGTTGGTGAGCAGTTCTTC	-	-	TRBV4-1	11	TRBJ2-1
CASSDDPGETQYF	TGTGCCAGCTCCGACGACCCCGGAGAGACCCAGTACTTC	-	-	TRBV18	13	TRBJ2-5
CASSSGLTNQPQHF	TGTGCCAGCAGCTCGGGACTTACCAATCAGCCCCAGCATTTT	-	-	TRBV5-6	14	TRBJ1-5
CASAGRTYGYTF	TGTGCCAGCGCAGGGCGAACCTATGGCTACACCTTC	-	few	TRBV7-9	12	TRBJ1-2
CASSVDRNNNYGYTF	TGTGCCAGCAGCGTAGACAGAAATAATAACTATGGCTACACCTTC	-	many	TRBV9	15	TRBJ1-2